These 30 T cell receptor beta chains came from one sample sequenced in a study of T cells in Graves' hyperthyroidism and ophthalmopathy. RNA transcripts yielded amplified TCR beta CDR3 regions. The TCR CDR3 was amplified in a first-round RT-PCR using the HTBI primer set. TCRdb fed the multiplex PCR reads into MiXCR, producing one record per CDR3 protein. This table has approximately 480,000 distinct CDR3 sequences, about 20% appearing once. The sample consisted of blood. All receptors come from a man aged 18 to 35 with Graves' hyperthyroidism.

The chain is built from TRBV4-1 and TRBJ2-2; perhaps D is TRBD1 or TRBD2 (5 bases each). CDR1 is MGHRA, CDR2 YSYEKL, per germline. The CDR3 runs 18 residues. V was shortened by 1 base and J by 0 bases, with 15 bases between the two germline ends. The CDR3 protein is CASSQVGGWAANTGELFF. The CDR3 DNA is TGCGCCAGCAGCCAAGTTGGGGGATGGGCCGCGAACACCGGGGAGCTGTTTTTT.

This clonotype was detected ten times or more. The chain uses TRBV28 and TRBJ2-7; a weak D match, TRBD1 (5 bases). Germline CDR1 reads MDHEN; CDR2 reads SYDVKM. The CDR3 covers 13 residues. Trimming removed 7 bases at V and 4 bases at J, with 14 bases between. CDR3 in amino acids: CASKKGAPYEQYF. The CDR3 DNA reads as TGTGCCAGCAAAAAAGGGGCCCCATACGAGCAGTACTTC.

This clonotype was seen repeatedly, ten times or more. The rearrangement joins TRBV12-5 to TRBJ2-7; D possibly corresponds to TRBD2 (6 bases). The CDR3 spans 16 residues. Germline loops: CDR1 LGHNT, CDR2 FRNRAP. V lost 1 base to trimming and J lost 5 bases, with 18 bases between them. Here the CDR3 reads CASGLDAGRGSDEQYF. The CDR3 DNA is TGTGCTAGTGGTTTGGACGCGGGAAGGGGAAGCGACGAGCAGTACTTC.

The chain is built from TRBV11-2 and TRBJ1-1, with TRBD1 as a possible D gene (5 bases). The V end lost 5 bases, the J end lost 3 bases, and 10 bases lay between the germline ends. Germline-derived CDR1 and CDR2 are SGHAT and FQNNGV. This CDR3 has 13 residues. This chain's CDR3 is CASSPDIDTEAFF. CDR3 coding DNA: TGTGCCAGCAGCCCGGACATCGACACTGAAGCTTTCTTT.

This clonotype was observed many times. The chain combines TRBV2 with TRBJ1-1; 7 nucleotides align to TRBD1. V lost 8 bases and J lost 6; bases outside the gene matches: 21. The CDR3 covers 17 residues. Germline V gene lookup returns CDR1 SNHLY and CDR2 FYNNEI. The CDR3 loop is CASCPLQLGQAGAEAFF. The DNA of the CDR3 is TGTGCCAGCTGCCCGCTCCAGCTTGGACAGGCCGGCGCTGAAGCTTTCTTT.

This clonotype was seen ten or more times. The chain combines TRBV2 with TRBJ1-2; D gene uncertain. Trimming removed 6 bases at V and 5 bases at J, with 10 bases between. CDR1 and CDR2 (germline): SNHLY, FYNNEI. The CDR3 is made up of 12 amino acids. This chain's CDR3 is CASRHLRYGYTF. CDR3 bases: TGTGCCAGCAGGCATCTACGGTATGGCTACACCTTC.

There are many counts of this clonotype. The rearrangement uses TRBV6-1 and TRBJ1-1; D remains unclear. Germline V gene lookup returns CDR1 MNHNS and CDR2 SASEGT. The CDR3 has 10 amino acids. Trimming shortened V by 10 bases and J by 5 bases, and 8 bases separated the two germline ends. This CDR3 is CATRGTEAFF. The CDR3 DNA reads as TGTGCCACCCGAGGGACTGAAGCTTTCTTT.

This clonotype occurred once. Since the CDR3 does not end with the conserved phenylalanine or tryptophan, this likely comes from a read error. The rearrangement joins TRBV12-3 or TRBV12-4 to TRBJ1-5, with D unresolved. CDR3 length: 13 residues. Trimming removed 7 bases at V and 1 base at J, with 8 bases between. The CDR3: CASIDQSNQPQHY. The CDR3 coding sequence is TGTGCCAGCATAGACCAGAGCAATCAGCCCCAGCATTAT.

Many counts were recorded for this clonotype. The rearrangement links TRBV6-1 to TRBJ2-7; D could derive from TRBD1 or TRBD2 (5 bases each). The germline V gene encodes CDR1 MNHNS and CDR2 SASEGT. V was cut by 5 bases and J by 1 base, with 12 bases left in between. The length of the CDR3 is 14 residues. The CDR3 coding sequence is TGTGCCAGCAGTATGGGGACGGAATCCTACGAGCAGTACTTC. Protein: CASSMGTESYEQYF.

This chain connects TRBV12-3 or TRBV12-4 to TRBJ1-2; TRBD1 matches at 8 bases. CDR3 length: 14 residues. Trimming took 6 bases from V and 4 from J; bases not matched to a gene: 7. The CDR3 spells CASRWTGMGYGYTF. The CDR3 DNA is TGTGCCAGCAGATGGACAGGGATGGGCTATGGCTACACCTTC.

The chain joins TRBV19 to TRBJ2-7, with 8 nucleotides matching TRBD1. There are 14 residues in the CDR3. CDR1 LNHDA and CDR2 SQIVND come from the germline V gene (reference sequence). With 6 bases clipped from V and 7 bases from J, the junction kept 11 bases outside the gene matches. In nucleotides, the CDR3 is TGTGCCAGTAGCGTCTATGGACAGGGTGGGGAGCAGTACTTC. It is translated as CASSVYGQGGEQYF.

This clonotype showed up just a few times. The rearrangement uses TRBV5-1 and TRBJ2-7; tentative D call: TRBD2 (6 bases). CDR3 length: 14 amino acids. Germline CDR1 and CDR2: SGHRS and YFSETQ. Trimming cost V 4 bases and J 5 bases, with 16 bases left between them. The CDR3 DNA sequence: TGCGCCAGCAGCGCGGGCGGGACTCGGAACGAGCAGTACTTC. It translates to CASSAGGTRNEQYF.

This clonotype came up many times. The chain carries TRBV12-3 or TRBV12-4 and TRBJ2-7; tentatively, D is TRBD2 (6 bases). Trimming shortened V by 2 bases and J by 5 bases, and 16 bases separated the two germline ends. The CDR3 loop spans 15 amino acids. The CDR3 loop reads CASSLQGGVRHEQYF. Here the CDR3 DNA reads TGTGCCAGCAGTTTACAGGGAGGAGTTCGCCACGAGCAGTACTTC.

V is TRBV5-1 and J is TRBJ1-1, with TRBD1 identical over 9 bases. Trimming cost V 4 bases and J 1 base; bases outside gene matches: 8. Germline V gene sequence: CDR1 SGHRS, CDR2 YFSETQ. This CDR3 region has 16 residues. The CDR3 sequence: CASSTLYRGRNTEAFF. CDR3 nucleotides: TGCGCCAGCAGCACCCTATACAGGGGGCGGAACACTGAAGCTTTCTTT. Combining the CDR3 with reference TRBV5-1 and TRBJ1-1 gives the whole variable domain KAGVTQTPRYLIKTRGQQVTLSCSPISGHRSVSWYQQTPGQGLQFLFEYFSETQRNKGNFPGRFSGRQFSNSRSEMNVSTLELGDSALYLCASSTLYRGRNTEAFFGQGTRLTVV.

This clonotype was seen a handful of times. The rearrangement joins TRBV9 to TRBJ1-2, with 7 bases lining up with TRBD1. Germline assignment: CDR1 SGDLS and CDR2 YYNGEE. The CDR3 contains 16 residues. The V segment lost 1 base and the J segment 7 bases; nucleotides outside the gene matches: 13. CDR3 loop: CASSVSSGTASFGYTF. CDR3 nucleotide sequence: TGTGCCAGCAGCGTATCTTCCGGGACAGCGTCCTTTGGCTACACCTTC.

This clonotype was observed at least ten times. This sequence joins TRBV11-3 and TRBJ1-2; TRBD1 might be the D (5 bases). In germline, CDR1 is SGHNT, CDR2 YENEEA. The germline V and J ends were trimmed by 1 base and 8 bases, with 11 bases remaining between them. The CDR3 is made up of 13 amino acids. CDR3 protein: CASSLGTWGGYTF. The CDR3 DNA reads as TGTGCCAGCAGCTTAGGGACATGGGGAGGCTACACCTTC.

This clonotype occurred many times. The V and J genes are TRBV28 and TRBJ1-1; maybe TRBD1 (5 bases). Looked up from germline, CDR1 is MDHEN and CDR2 is SYDVKM. The CDR3 has 14 amino acids. V lost 6 bases and J lost 0, with 11 bases in between. This CDR3 reads CASRETAVNTEAFF. In nucleotides, the CDR3 is TGTGCCAGCAGAGAGACAGCGGTGAACACTGAAGCTTTCTTT.

The V and J genes are TRBV9 and TRBJ2-2; D is unresolved. Germline V gives CDR1 SGDLS, CDR2 YYNGEE. This CDR3 has 15 residues. Between the trimmed V and J ends, which lost 3 bases and 2 bases, there was a span of 11 bases. CDR3 nucleotide sequence: TGTGCCAGCAGCGCGGCCCGATTTAACACCGGGGAGCTGTTTTTT. Its translation is CASSAARFNTGELFF.

This clonotype turned up a few times. In DNA form, the CDR3 reads TGCAGCGGGTGGGGCTTAACCGGGGAGCTGTTTTTT. Translated: CSGWGLTGELFF. The V gene is TRBV29-1, the J gene TRBJ2-2; a possible D gene is TRBD1 (5 bases). The ends were cut back, 7 bases at V and 5 bases at J, with 11 bases in the middle. The CDR3 length is 12 residues. Germline V gene lookup returns CDR1 SQVTM and CDR2 ANQGSEA.

The chain recombines TRBV9 with TRBJ2-2; D gene unclear. CDR1 is SGDLS, CDR2 YYNGEE, per germline. Trimming took off 0 bases at V and 6 bases at J, with 12 bases between the two ends. The CDR3 has 15 amino acids. The CDR3 loop reads CASSVGQVVSGELFF. In DNA form, the CDR3 reads TGTGCCAGCAGCGTAGGGCAGGTGGTATCCGGGGAGCTGTTTTTT.

This clonotype was observed at least ten times. This chain connects TRBV2 to TRBJ1-1; possibly TRBD1 for D (6 bases). The V gene's germline CDR1 is SNHLY and CDR2 FYNNEI. The length of the CDR3 is 15 residues. V lost 3 bases, J lost 0 bases, and 11 bases lay in between. CDR3 region: CASSESGALNTEAFF. DNA of the CDR3: TGTGCCAGCAGTGAGTCAGGGGCGTTGAACACTGAAGCTTTCTTT.

This clonotype was counted ten times or more. The chain has TRBV15 and TRBJ2-7; the D gene is possibly TRBD1 (5 bases). The length of the CDR3 is 14 residues. With 1 base removed from V and 2 bases from J, the gap between germline ends came to 9 bases. Germline CDR1 is LNHNV and CDR2 is YYDKDF (reference sequence). CDR3 nucleotide sequence: TGTGCCACCAGCAGAGTAGGGGCCGCCTACGAGCAGTACTTC. Translating it yields CATSRVGAAYEQYF.

At least ten counts were recorded for this clonotype. The V call is TRBV15, the J call TRBJ1-3, with D unresolved. CDR1 is LNHNV, CDR2 YYDKDF, per germline (reference sequence). Trimming removed 3 bases from V and 0 bases from J, with 12 bases in between. The CDR3 runs 16 residues. This CDR3 reads CATSSLRLSSGNTIYF. In DNA form, the CDR3 reads TGTGCCACCAGCAGTCTCAGGTTATCCTCTGGAAACACCATATATTTT.

This clonotype was seen more than once but under ten times. J is TRBJ2-6 and V is TRBV19; D unclear. Trimming removed 0 bases at V and 10 bases at J, with 16 bases between. The CDR3 length is 16 residues. The germline V gene encodes CDR1 LNHDA and CDR2 SQIVND (reference sequence). This CDR3 reads CASSIEVGRCQNVLTF. CDR3 bases: TGTGCCAGTAGTATAGAAGTAGGGCGATGCCAGAACGTCCTGACTTTC.

This clonotype has just one count. It may be a read error: a sequence one base away is much more abundant. This chain uses TRBV6-5 with TRBJ1-6, with a weak D call TRBD1 (5 bases). V shed 0 bases and J shed 6 bases, with 6 bases lying between them. The CDR3 totals 14 residues. Germline assignment: CDR1 MNHEY and CDR2 SVGAGI. The DNA of the CDR3 is TGTGCCAGCAGTTACTCGGGGCCTAATTCACCCCTCCACTTT. Translated, it gives CASSYSGPNSPLHF.

The sample holds a few counts of this clonotype. The junction departs from germline at one end; a sequencing error may be responsible. The chain uses TRBV2 and TRBJ2-4; unclear D gene. Germline-derived CDR1 and CDR2 are SNHLY and FYNNEI. This CDR3 spans 14 amino acids. CDR3 amino acids: CASSEWSLENVQYF. In DNA, the CDR3 is TGTGCCAGCAGTGAATGGTCCTTAGAAAACGTTCAGTACTTC. Drawing the rest from reference TRBV2 and TRBJ2-4, the complete variable domain is EPEVTQTPSHQVTQMGQEVILRCVPISNHLYFYWYRQILGQKVEFLVSFYNNEISEKSEIFDDQFSVERPDGSNFTLKIRSTKLEDSAMYFCASSEWSLENVQYFGAGTRLSVL.

This clonotype was picked up many times. The genes are TRBV5-1 and TRBJ2-2; D might be TRBD1 (7 bases). There are 16 residues in the CDR3. The germline V gene encodes CDR1 SGHRS and CDR2 YFSETQ. V was pared by 4 bases and J by 1 base, with 14 bases between. CDR3 loop: CASSLAGQQNTGELFF. CDR3 in DNA: TGCGCCAGCAGCCTTGCGGGACAGCAGAACACCGGGGAGCTGTTTTTT.

In its sample, this clonotype was seen many times. This sequence joins TRBV2 and TRBJ1-2; 10 bases fit TRBD1. The V segment lost 4 bases and the J segment 0 bases; nucleotides outside the gene matches: 2. The germline V gene encodes CDR1 SNHLY and CDR2 FYNNEI. The length of the CDR3 is 15 residues. CDR3 sequence: CASSGQGATNYGYTF. CDR3 nucleotide sequence: TGTGCCAGCAGTGGACAGGGGGCCACTAACTATGGCTACACCTTC. The full variable domain, its missing parts supplied by reference TRBV2 and TRBJ1-2, is EPEVTQTPSHQVTQMGQEVILRCVPISNHLYFYWYRQILGQKVEFLVSFYNNEISEKSEIFDDQFSVERPDGSNFTLKIRSTKLEDSAMYFCASSGQGATNYGYTFGSGTRLTVV.

Many counts were recorded for this clonotype. The V call is TRBV12-3 or TRBV12-4, the J call TRBJ1-1; D call uncertain. V was shortened by 7 bases and J by 1 base, with 10 bases between the two germline ends. This CDR3 region has 13 residues. CDR3 bases: TGTGCCAGCAACGCGGGAGGGAACACTGAAGCTTTCTTT. It encodes CASNAGGNTEAFF.

This clonotype was seen only a few times. This rearrangement joins TRBV6-1 to TRBJ2-4; D may be TRBD1 or TRBD2 (5 bases each). The germline V gene has CDR1 MNHNS and CDR2 SASEGT. V gave up 7 bases and J gave up 1 base, with 17 bases separating them. The CDR3 extends over 16 amino acids. The CDR3 sequence is CASTTRGREAKNIQYF. The DNA of the CDR3 is TGTGCCAGCACCACCCGGGGCAGGGAGGCCAAAAACATTCAGTACTTC.